One and the same sample provided the 17 T cell receptor beta chains below, sequenced in a study of identical twins. Via MiXCR, TCRdb re-called the 5' RACE reads, giving one row per CDR3 protein. The sample includes about 530,000 distinct CDR3 sequences, 20% to 25% of them seen just once. These data were also reused for a study on yellow fever vaccine responses in identical twins.

The source material was CD4+ T cells sorted from blood. The source is a woman in her late teens or twenties in good health.

This rearrangement joins TRBV20-1 to TRBJ2-7, with D perhaps matching TRBD2 (6 bases). Germline V gives CDR1 DFQATT, CDR2 SNEGSKA (reference sequence). Trimming cost V 3 bases and J 4 bases, with 13 bases left between them. The CDR3 runs to 13 residues. This chain's CDR3 is CSARFGGAYEQYF. DNA of the CDR3: TGCAGTGCTAGGTTCGGAGGGGCTTACGAGCAGTACTTC.

DNA for the CDR3: TGTGCCAGCAGCAGGAAAAGGGGACAGGGAGAGAATTCACCCCTCCACTTT. Its protein product is CASSRKRGQGENSPLHF. This chain joins TRBV6-1 and TRBJ1-6; 9 bases are shared with TRBD1. Losses at the gene ends were 6 bases for V and 7 bases for J; bases not matched to a gene: 13. CDR1 and CDR2 (germline): MNHNS, SASEGT. The CDR3 extends over 17 amino acids.

The V gene is TRBV6-1, the J gene TRBJ2-2; no clear D. In germline, CDR1 is MNHNS, CDR2 SASEGT. The V and J ends lost 2 bases and 1 base respectively, with 5 bases between them. CDR3 size: 14 residues. The CDR3 spells CASSETQNTGELFF. Written as DNA, the CDR3 is TGTGCCAGCAGTGAAACACAGAACACCGGGGAGCTGTTTTTT.

The chain combines TRBV5-1 with TRBJ2-3; D unclear. Trimming removed 0 bases at V and 0 bases at J, with 8 bases between. The CDR3 extends over 15 amino acids. CDR1 and CDR2 from the germline V gene are SGHRS and YFSETQ. The CDR3 here is CASSLDGDSTDTQYF. Here the CDR3 DNA reads TGCGCCAGCAGCTTGGATGGCGATAGCACAGATACGCAGTATTTT.

A few counts support this clonotype. This chain uses TRBV12-3 or TRBV12-4 with TRBJ2-2; no definite D call. With 7 bases removed from V and 2 bases from J, the gap between germline ends came to 14 bases. This CDR3 is built from 15 residues. DNA of the CDR3: TGTGCCAGCACCCTGGGATTTTTTAACACCGGGGAGCTGTTTTTT. Translated: CASTLGFFNTGELFF.

The chain has TRBV7-6 and TRBJ2-1; D is unresolved. Trimming removed 5 bases at V and 5 bases at J, with 16 bases between. This CDR3 comprises 15 residues. Germline CDR1 reads SGHVS; CDR2 reads FNYEAQ. CDR3: CASSLGWSKNNEQFF. CDR3 DNA sequence: TGTGCCAGCAGCCTAGGGTGGAGCAAAAACAATGAGCAGTTCTTC.

This clonotype was observed a handful of times. The V gene is TRBV5-6, the J gene TRBJ1-1; the D gene is possibly TRBD1 (5 bases). CDR3 size: 14 residues. Germline CDR1 is SGHDT and CDR2 is YYEEEE. Trimming stripped 3 bases from V and 5 bases from J, with 14 bases between. The CDR3 here is CASSSGFRGTEAFF. CDR3 nucleotides: TGTGCCAGCAGCTCAGGGTTTCGGGGTACTGAAGCTTTCTTT.

This clonotype was observed a handful of times. The rearrangement joins TRBV2 to TRBJ1-1, with 7 bases aligning to TRBD1. Germline trimming cut 6 bases from V and 1 base from J; bases unmatched to any gene: 5. This CDR3 region has 14 residues. Germline V gives CDR1 SNHLY, CDR2 FYNNEI. The CDR3 DNA follows: TGTGCCAGCAGAGGCGGGACAGCGAACACTGAAGCTTTCTTT. Translating gives CASRGGTANTEAFF.

V usage is TRBV12-3 or TRBV12-4 and J usage is TRBJ2-2, with D possibly being TRBD1 or TRBD2 (6 bases each). The CDR3 is 16 amino acids. V lost 5 bases and J lost 4, with 17 bases in between. The CDR3 loop reads CASSGWGAQSTGELFF. The CDR3 nucleotides read TGTGCCAGCAGTGGGTGGGGGGCGCAGAGCACCGGGGAGCTGTTTTTT.

The chain combines TRBV11-3 with TRBJ2-4, with 9 positions matching TRBD1. V was pared by 5 bases and J by 6 bases, with 8 bases of the junction left unmatched. In germline, CDR1 is SGHNT, CDR2 YENEEA. The CDR3 totals 15 residues. CDR3 in DNA: TGTGCCAGCAGCCTGGACAGGGGAGGTACAAACATTCAGTACTTC. Its translation is CASSLDRGGTNIQYF.

The chain carries TRBV5-1 and TRBJ2-2; 9 nucleotides align to TRBD2. CDR3 length: 17 amino acids. The J segment lost 1 base and the V segment lost 4 bases, leaving 8 bases of the junction unmatched. Germline V gene sequence: CDR1 SGHRS, CDR2 YFSETQ. DNA for the CDR3: TGCGCCAGCAGCCGTGGGCCTAGCGGGAAGAACACCGGGGAGCTGTTTTTT. It specifies CASSRGPSGKNTGELFF. The full variable domain, completed using reference TRBV5-1 and TRBJ2-2, is KAGVTQTPRYLIKTRGQQVTLSCSPISGHRSVSWYQQTPGQGLQFLFEYFSETQRNKGNFPGRFSGRQFSNSRSEMNVSTLELGDSALYLCASSRGPSGKNTGELFFGEGSRLTVL.

There are a few counts of this clonotype. J is TRBJ2-3 and V is TRBV29-1, with TRBD2 identical over 7 bases. The CDR3 extends over 15 amino acids. From germline, CDR1 is SQVTM and CDR2 ANQGSEA. V trimming: 2 bases; J trimming: 2 bases; junction bases outside the gene matches: 7. For the CDR3, the DNA is TGCAGCGTTGAAAAGGGCGGGAGATACACAGATACGCAGTATTTT. Amino acids: CSVEKGGRYTDTQYF.

The V gene is TRBV12-3 or TRBV12-4, the J gene TRBJ2-7; TRBD2 might be the D (6 bases). The germline V and J ends were trimmed by 5 bases and 3 bases, with 20 bases remaining between them. This CDR3 comprises 16 residues. In DNA, the CDR3 is TGTGCCAGCAGTCCCTCACCTAGCGCCCGCATCTACGAGCAGTACTTC. Protein sequence: CASSPSPSARIYEQYF.

The chain links TRBV7-3 to TRBJ2-1; 8 bases align to TRBD2. J was trimmed by 6 bases and V by 5 bases; bases with no gene match: 3. Per the germline V gene, CDR1 is SGHTA and CDR2 is FQGTGA. The CDR3 is 13 amino acids. DNA of the CDR3: TGTGCCAGCAGCCGAGGACTAGCCAATGAGCAGTTCTTC. As protein: CASSRGLANEQFF.

The chain employs TRBV3-1 and TRBJ2-1; D is undetermined. Trimming cost V 1 base and J 9 bases, with 7 bases left between them. CDR1 and CDR2 (germline): LGHDT, YNNKEL (reference sequence). The CDR3 totals 12 residues. In nucleotides, the CDR3 is TGTGCCAGCAGCCAAGGGATTCTTGAGCAGTTCTTC. Translating it yields CASSQGILEQFF.

This clonotype was detected a few times. The chain carries TRBV27 and TRBJ1-4; 7 nucleotides align to TRBD1. The V and J ends lost 3 bases and 0 bases, in that order; junction bases with no gene match: 4. Germline V lookup: CDR1 MNHEY, CDR2 SMNVEV (reference sequence). This CDR3 has 16 amino acids. CDR3 region: CASSLDRTPTNEKLFF. CDR3 sequence (DNA): TGTGCCAGCAGTTTGGACAGGACCCCAACTAATGAAAAACTGTTTTTT.

This chain joins TRBV28 and TRBJ2-5, with D uncertain. This CDR3 region has 15 residues. Trimming shortened V by 7 bases and J by 4 bases, and 19 bases separated the two germline ends. Germline lookup yields CDR1 MDHEN and CDR2 SYDVKM. CDR3 amino acids: CASTLNGGARETQYF. Written as DNA, the CDR3 is TGTGCCAGCACCTTAAATGGCGGAGCCAGAGAGACCCAGTACTTC.